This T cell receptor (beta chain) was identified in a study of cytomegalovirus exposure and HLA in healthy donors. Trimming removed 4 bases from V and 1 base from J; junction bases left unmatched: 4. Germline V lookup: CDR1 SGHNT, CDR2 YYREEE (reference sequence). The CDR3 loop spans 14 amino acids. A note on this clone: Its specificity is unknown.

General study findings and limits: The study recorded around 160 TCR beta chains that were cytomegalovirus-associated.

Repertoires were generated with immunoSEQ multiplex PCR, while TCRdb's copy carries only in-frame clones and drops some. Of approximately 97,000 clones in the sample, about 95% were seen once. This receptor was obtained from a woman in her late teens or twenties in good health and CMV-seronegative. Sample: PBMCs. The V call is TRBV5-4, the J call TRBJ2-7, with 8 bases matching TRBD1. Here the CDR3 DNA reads TGTGCCAGCAGCGGAGGGGACAGGTCCTACGAGCAGTACTTC. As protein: CASSGGDRSYEQYF.